This T cell receptor (beta chain) emerged from a study of blood T cell repertoires in COVID-19. Across the whole study: Sources were T cells, B-cell-depleted T cells, or PBMCs; the material itself was cDNA or gDNA.

Across under 25 US areas, participants ranged in age from about 18 to 90 years. Cohorts were assigned according to the clinical history that participants reported. In the study's own analysis: Amplification with reference gene primers provided the estimates of nucleated cell counts. TCRdb's copy holds only in-frame clones and misses some; the assay was immunoSEQ multiplex PCR. For V, J and clone size, that table is used; D and trimming come from the DNA. The table records 330,000 or so clones, over 80% of them present only once. The CDR3 extends over 18 amino acids. Germline CDR1 is SEHNR and CDR2 is FQNEAQ (reference sequence). The V and J ends lost 4 bases and 3 bases, in that order; junction bases with no gene match: 11.

V usage is TRBV7-9 and J usage is TRBJ2-3; TRBD2 matches 12 bases. This receptor was identified in a man aged 25 to 40 who had recovered from COVID-19. Sequences were obtained from PBMCs or T cells enriched from blood (not recorded which). The CDR3 sequence is CASSSLPSGGARTDTQYF. The CDR3, as DNA: TGTGCCAGCAGCTCCCTCCCTAGCGGGGGGGCCCGGACAGATACGCAGTATTTT.